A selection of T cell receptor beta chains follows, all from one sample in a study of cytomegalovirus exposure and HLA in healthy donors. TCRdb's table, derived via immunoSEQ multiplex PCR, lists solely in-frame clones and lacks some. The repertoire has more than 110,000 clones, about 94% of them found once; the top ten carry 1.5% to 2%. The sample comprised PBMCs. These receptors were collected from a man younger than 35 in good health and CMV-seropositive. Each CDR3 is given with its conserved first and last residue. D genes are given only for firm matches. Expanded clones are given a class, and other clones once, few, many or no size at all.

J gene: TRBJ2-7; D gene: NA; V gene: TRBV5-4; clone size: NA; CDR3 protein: CASSPGTTSSSYEQYF; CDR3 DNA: TGTGCCAGCAGCCCCGGGACGACTAGTTCTTCCTACGAGCAGTACTTC
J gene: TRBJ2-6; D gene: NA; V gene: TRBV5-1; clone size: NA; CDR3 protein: CASTPSTGSGANVLTF; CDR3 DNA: TGCGCCAGCACACCATCCACAGGGTCTGGGGCCAACGTCCTGACTTTC
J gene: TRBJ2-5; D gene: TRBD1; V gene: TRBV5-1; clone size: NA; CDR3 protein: CASSPGQGWRETQYF; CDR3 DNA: TGCGCCAGCAGCCCCGGACAGGGTTGGCGAGAGACCCAGTACTTC
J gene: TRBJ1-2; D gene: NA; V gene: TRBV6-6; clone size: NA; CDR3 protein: CASSYDSSWGYTF; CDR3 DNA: TGTGCCAGCAGTTACGATAGCTCATGGGGCTACACCTTC
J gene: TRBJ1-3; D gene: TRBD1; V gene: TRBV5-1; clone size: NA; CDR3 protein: CASSAEMTGPHSGNTIYF; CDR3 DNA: TGCGCCAGCAGCGCGGAAATGACAGGGCCCCACTCTGGAAACACCATATATTTT
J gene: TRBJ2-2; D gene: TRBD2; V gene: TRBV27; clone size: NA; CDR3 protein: CASSPGLAGTGELFF; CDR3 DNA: TGTGCCAGCAGTCCAGGACTAGCGGGGACCGGGGAGCTGTTTTTT
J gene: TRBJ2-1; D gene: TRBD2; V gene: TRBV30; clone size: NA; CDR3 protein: CAWSGGLASDNEQFF; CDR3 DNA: TGTGCCTGGAGTGGGGGACTAGCGTCGGACAATGAGCAGTTCTTC
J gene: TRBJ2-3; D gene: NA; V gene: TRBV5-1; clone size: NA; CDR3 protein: CASRRGRESTDTQYF; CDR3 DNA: TGCGCCAGCCGGCGGGGTCGGGAGAGCACAGATACGCAGTATTTT
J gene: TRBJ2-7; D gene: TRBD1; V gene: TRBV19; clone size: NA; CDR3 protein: CASSGPGQGDYEQYF; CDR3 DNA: TGTGCCAGTAGCGGGCCGGGACAGGGGGACTACGAGCAGTACTTC
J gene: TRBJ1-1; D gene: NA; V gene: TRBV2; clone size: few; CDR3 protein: CASRGGVEAFF; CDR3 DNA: TGTGCCAGCAGAGGGGGGGTCGAAGCTTTCTTT
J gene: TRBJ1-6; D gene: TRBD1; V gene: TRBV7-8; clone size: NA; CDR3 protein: CASSPDRVNSPLHF; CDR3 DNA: TGTGCCAGCAGCCCCGACAGGGTCAATTCACCCCTCCACTTT
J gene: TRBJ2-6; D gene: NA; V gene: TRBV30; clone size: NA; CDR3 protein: CAWSGGGISGANVLTF; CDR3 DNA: TGTGCCTGGTCTGGTGGGGGCATCTCTGGGGCCAACGTCCTGACTTTC
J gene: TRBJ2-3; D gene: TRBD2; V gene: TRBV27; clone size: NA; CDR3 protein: CASSFNGRANTQYF; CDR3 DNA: TGTGCCAGCAGTTTTAACGGGAGGGCCAATACGCAGTATTTT
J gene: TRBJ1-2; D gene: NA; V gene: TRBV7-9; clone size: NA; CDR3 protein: CASSSSNYGYTF; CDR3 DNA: TGTGCCAGCAGCTCTTCTAACTATGGCTACACCTTC
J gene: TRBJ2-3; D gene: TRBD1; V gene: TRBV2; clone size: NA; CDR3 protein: CASSEGTGATDTQYF; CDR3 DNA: TGTGCCAGCAGTGAAGGGACAGGGGCGACAGATACGCAGTATTTT
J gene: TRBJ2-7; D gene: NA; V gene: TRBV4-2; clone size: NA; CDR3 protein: CASSQGLGDSRRYEQYF; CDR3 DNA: TGTGCCAGCAGCCAAGGATTGGGGGACTCCCGCCGCTACGAGCAGTACTTC
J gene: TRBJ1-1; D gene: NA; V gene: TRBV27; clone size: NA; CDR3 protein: CASRRLNTEAFF; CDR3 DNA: TGTGCCAGCAGGCGCTTGAACACTGAAGCTTTCTTT
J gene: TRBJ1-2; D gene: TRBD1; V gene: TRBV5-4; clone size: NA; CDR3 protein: CASILPGQEYSGYTF; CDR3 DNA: TGTGCCAGCATCCTTCCGGGACAGGAGTACTCTGGCTACACCTTC
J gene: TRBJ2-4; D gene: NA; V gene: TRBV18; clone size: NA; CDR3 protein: CASSPGRNIQYF; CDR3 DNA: TGTGCCAGCTCACCAGGCAGAAACATTCAGTACTTC
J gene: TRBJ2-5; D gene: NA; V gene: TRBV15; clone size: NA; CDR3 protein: CATSRERTQYF; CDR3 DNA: TGTGCCACCAGCAGAGAGAGGACCCAGTACTTC
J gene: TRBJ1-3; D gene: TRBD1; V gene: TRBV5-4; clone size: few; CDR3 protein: CASSRGQGAYSGNTIYF; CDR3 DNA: TGTGCCAGCAGCCGGGGACAGGGGGCCTACTCTGGAAACACCATATATTTT
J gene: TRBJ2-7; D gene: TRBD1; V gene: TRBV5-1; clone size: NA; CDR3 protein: CASSLDAGGLYEQYF; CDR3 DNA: TGCGCCAGCAGCTTGGATGCAGGGGGCTTATACGAGCAGTACTTC
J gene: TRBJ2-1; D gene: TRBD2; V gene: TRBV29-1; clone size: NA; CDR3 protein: CSAVTSGNEQFF; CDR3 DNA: TGCAGCGCGGTGACTAGCGGGAATGAGCAGTTCTTC
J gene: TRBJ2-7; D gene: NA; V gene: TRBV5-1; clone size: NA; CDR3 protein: CASSLVQGNGEQYF; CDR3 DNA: TGCGCCAGCAGCCTTGTTCAGGGGAACGGCGAGCAGTACTTC
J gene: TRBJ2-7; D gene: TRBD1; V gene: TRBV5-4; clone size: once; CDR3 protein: CASSLGPTGGLPYEQYF; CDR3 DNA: TGTGCCAGCAGTTTGGGCCCGACAGGGGGCCTCCCCTACGAGCAGTACTTC
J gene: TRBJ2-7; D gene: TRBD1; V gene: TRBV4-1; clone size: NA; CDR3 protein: CASSQGQGHEQYF; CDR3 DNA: TGCGCCAGCAGCCAGGGACAGGGTCACGAGCAGTACTTC
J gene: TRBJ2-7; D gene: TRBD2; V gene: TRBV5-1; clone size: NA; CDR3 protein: CASSKHKQAGAPYEQYF; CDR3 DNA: TGCGCCAGCAGCAAGCACAAACAAGCGGGAGCCCCCTACGAGCAGTACTTC
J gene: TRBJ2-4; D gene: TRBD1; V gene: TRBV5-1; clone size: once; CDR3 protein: CASSPTGGSFSKNIQYF; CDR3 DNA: TGCGCCAGCAGTCCTACAGGGGGCTCTTTTTCCAAAAACATTCAGTACTTC
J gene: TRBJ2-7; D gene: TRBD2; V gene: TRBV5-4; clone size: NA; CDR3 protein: CASSEDRGDEQYF; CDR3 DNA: TGTGCCAGCAGCGAGGACCGGGGGGACGAGCAGTACTTC
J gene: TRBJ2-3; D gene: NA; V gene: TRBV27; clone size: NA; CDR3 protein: CASSSPGWDTQYF; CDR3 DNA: TGTGCCAGCAGTTCCCCGGGTTGGGATACGCAGTATTTT
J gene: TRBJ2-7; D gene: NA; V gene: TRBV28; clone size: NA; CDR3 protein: CASSLYYIVSGKGYEQYF; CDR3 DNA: TGTGCCAGCAGTTTATACTACATAGTCTCAGGGAAAGGGTACGAGCAGTACTTC
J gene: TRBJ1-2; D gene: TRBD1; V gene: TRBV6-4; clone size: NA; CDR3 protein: CASRMTGSYGYTF; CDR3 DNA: TGTGCCAGCAGGATGACAGGGAGCTATGGCTACACCTTC
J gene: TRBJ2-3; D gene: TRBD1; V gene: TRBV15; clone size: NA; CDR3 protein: CATSASLGTGGTDTQYF; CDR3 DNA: TGTGCCACCAGCGCGAGCCTGGGGACAGGGGGCACAGATACGCAGTATTTT
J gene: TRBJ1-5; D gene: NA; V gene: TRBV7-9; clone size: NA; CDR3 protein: CASSHDRTGNQPQHF; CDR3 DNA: TGTGCCAGCAGCCACGACAGGACTGGCAATCAGCCCCAGCATTTT
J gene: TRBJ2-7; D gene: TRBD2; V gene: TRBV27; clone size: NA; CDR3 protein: CASSLASGISYEQYF; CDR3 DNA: TGTGCCAGCAGTTTGGCTAGCGGGATATCCTACGAGCAGTACTTC
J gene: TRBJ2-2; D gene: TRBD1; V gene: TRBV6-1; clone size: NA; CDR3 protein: CASTLQGAGTGELFF; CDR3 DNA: TGTGCCAGCACTTTACAGGGGGCGGGCACCGGGGAGCTGTTTTTT
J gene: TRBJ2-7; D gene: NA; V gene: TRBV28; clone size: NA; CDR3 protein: CASKIGDGYEQYF; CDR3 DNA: TGTGCCAGCAAGATAGGGGATGGCTACGAGCAGTACTTC
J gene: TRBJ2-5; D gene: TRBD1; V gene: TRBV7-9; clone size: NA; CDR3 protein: CASSLAQGASETQYF; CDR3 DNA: TGTGCCAGCAGCTTAGCGCAGGGGGCTAGCGAGACCCAGTACTTC
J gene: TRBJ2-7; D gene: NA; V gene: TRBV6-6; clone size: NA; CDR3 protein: CASSGSRDYEQYF; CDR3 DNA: TGTGCCAGCAGCGGATCGAGGGACTACGAGCAGTACTTC
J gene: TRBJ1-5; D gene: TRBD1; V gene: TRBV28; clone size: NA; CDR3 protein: CASSPGTGVQPQHF; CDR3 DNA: TGTGCCAGCAGTCCCGGAACAGGGGTTCAGCCCCAGCATTTT
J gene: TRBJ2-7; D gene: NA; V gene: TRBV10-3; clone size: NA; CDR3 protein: CAICERVAHEQYF; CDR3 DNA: TGTGCCATCTGCGAGCGGGTAGCCCACGAGCAGTACTTC
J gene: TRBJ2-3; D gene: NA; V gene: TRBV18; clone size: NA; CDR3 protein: CASSPSQNTDTQYF; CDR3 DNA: TGTGCCAGCTCACCATCACAGAACACAGATACGCAGTATTTT
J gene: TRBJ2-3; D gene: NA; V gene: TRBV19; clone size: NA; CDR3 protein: CASRRSDSTSTDTQYF; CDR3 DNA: TGTGCCAGTAGAAGAAGTGACAGCACTAGCACAGATACGCAGTATTTT